This T cell receptor (beta chain) was sequenced during a study of T cell repertoires in cytomegalovirus infection. The wider study: Public TCR beta signatures were indicative of both CMV infection and a matching HLA type.

This clonotype was counted between two and nine times. Its antigen is as yet unknown. MiXCR, run by TCRdb on the reads, gives a single entry per CDR3 protein. The sample lists roughly 640,000 distinct CDR3 sequences; roughly a quarter were seen once. The V end lost 4 bases, the J end lost 8 bases, and 9 bases lay between the germline ends. The CDR3 is 12 amino acids. Germline CDR1 reads SNHLY; CDR2 reads FYNNEI. Study-level findings and limits: Clonotypes of TCR beta that were HLA-C-restricted and CMV-specific dominated the ex vivo response. CMV carriers having the relevant HLA were flagged by cumulative public TCR beta family frequency.

The chain has TRBV2 and TRBJ2-1, with D possibly being TRBD1 (5 bases). Sequenced: CD8+ T cells from PBMCs. This TCR derives from a human donor in good health (CMV status not recorded). Some clones in this sample may be carry-over from other donors' samples. CDR3 in DNA: TGTGCCAGCAGTGGCAGGGTCCATGAGCAGTTCTTC. This sequence encodes CASSGRVHEQFF.